In this sample, the clone carrying this TCR beta chain turned up a few times. Using its own MiXCR run on the 5' RACE reads, TCRdb lists one record per CDR3 protein. The repertoire has some 560,000 distinct CDR3 sequences, around 17% of them found once; the top ten carry 15% to 20%. V was clipped by 6 bases and J by 11 bases; unmatched bases: 7. From germline, CDR1 is MNHEY and CDR2 SVGAGI. CDR3 size: 12 residues. The entry originates in a study of T cells after yellow fever vaccination. The origin of this receptor is a man younger than 35 who received the YFV17D yellow fever vaccine. The specimen comprised PBMCs, sampled roughly 5 days after the first yellow fever vaccination. The gene calls are TRBV6-5 and TRBJ1-3, with TRBD1 matching over 7 bases. For the CDR3, the DNA is TGTGCCAGCAGAGCGACAGGGAGGGCCATATATTTT. This translates into CASRATGRAIYF.